These 23 T cell receptor beta chains originate from one sample sequenced in a study of radiation and T cells in renal cell carcinoma. Time point indicated: baseline pretreatment blood. Treatment here: 15 Gy SBRT to primary tumor, nephrectomy 4 weeks later. Generated by immunoSEQ multiplex PCR, the TCRdb table keeps only in-frame clones and is missing some. Of about 95,000 clones listed, roughly 90% were seen once; the top ten hold roughly 8%. Sample: blood, taken from a patient whose treatment included radiotherapy and nephrectomy. These receptors were taken from a man aged 45-60 years with renal cell carcinoma.

A single count supports this clone. The chain combines TRBV6-1 with TRBJ1-6; 7 nucleotides agree with TRBD1. V shed 6 bases, J shed 10 bases, and the junction held 9 bases outside the gene matches. From germline, CDR1 is MNHNS and CDR2 SASEGT. This CDR3 has 14 amino acids. CDR3 loop: CASRSRTGLSPLHF. CDR3 DNA: TGTGCCAGCAGATCTCGGACAGGCCTATCACCCCTCCACTTT.

V gene TRBV9 combines with J gene TRBJ1-2; possible D gene TRBD1, 5 bases. The CDR3 has 15 amino acids. The V gene's germline CDR1 is SGDLS and CDR2 YYNGEE. The V gene lost 6 bases and the J gene lost 0 bases, with 15 bases spanning the gap. The CDR3 sequence is CASTPAGGTNYGYTF. DNA for the CDR3: TGTGCCAGCACCCCAGCGGGGGGGACTAACTATGGCTACACCTTC.

This sequence joins TRBV7-3 and TRBJ2-2; possibly TRBD2 for D (6 bases). Trimming shortened V by 5 bases and J by 8 bases, and 12 bases separated the two germline ends. Germline lookup yields CDR1 SGHTA and CDR2 FQGTGA. The CDR3 totals 13 residues. The CDR3 DNA reads TGTGCCAGCAGCCTTGGGGGAGGTGGGGAGCTGTTTTTT. Translation: CASSLGGGGELFF.

The chain combines TRBV6-1 with TRBJ1-4; D remains unclear. Trimming shortened V by 9 bases and J by 4 bases, and 12 bases separated the two germline ends. Germline CDR1 is MNHNS and CDR2 is SASEGT. CDR3 length equals 13 residues. CDR3 in DNA: TGTGCCAGTATCAGGTCCCTTAATGAAAAACTGTTTTTT. Its translation is CASIRSLNEKLFF.

The rearrangement joins TRBV28 to TRBJ1-2; D is ambiguous. The V end was cut by 2 bases, the J end by 5 bases, with 9 bases between. Germline V gene lookup returns CDR1 MDHEN and CDR2 SYDVKM. The CDR3 is 13 residues long. CDR3 nucleotide sequence: TGTGCCAGCAGTTTAGGTGGTCGTTATGGCTACACCTTC. This translates into CASSLGGRYGYTF.

V gene TRBV5-1 combines with J gene TRBJ1-1, with 7 bases lining up with TRBD1. V lost 4 bases to trimming and J lost 2 bases; unmatched junction nucleotides: 5. The CDR3 runs to 14 residues. Germline V CDR1 and CDR2: SGHRS, YFSETQ. As DNA, the CDR3 is TGCGCCAGCAGCACGGGACAGACTAACACTGAAGCTTTCTTT. Translated: CASSTGQTNTEAFF.

The chain joins TRBV19 to TRBJ2-1, with 8 bases matching TRBD2. V lost 7 bases to trimming and J lost 5 bases; unmatched junction nucleotides: 10. This CDR3 spans 15 amino acids. In germline, CDR1 is LNHDA, CDR2 SQIVND (reference sequence). CDR3 nucleotides: TGTGCCAGTAACCCCATAGCGGGGACCAACAATGAGCAGTTCTTC. The encoded protein is CASNPIAGTNNEQFF. The variable domain in full, completed from reference TRBV19 and TRBJ2-1, reads DGGITQSPKYLFRKEGQNVTLSCEQNLNHDAMYWYRQDPGQGLRLIYYSQIVNDFQKGDIAEGYSVSREKKESFPLTVTSAQKNPTAFYLCASNPIAGTNNEQFFGPGTRLTVL.

The V call is TRBV5-1, the J call TRBJ2-1, with D maybe TRBD2 (6 bases). With 2 bases removed from V and 5 bases from J, the gap between germline ends came to 17 bases. The CDR3 covers 16 residues. CDR1 is SGHRS, CDR2 YFSETQ, per germline. Written as DNA, the CDR3 is TGCGCCAGCAGCTTACCTAGCGAAGCAGACCACAATGAGCAGTTCTTC. Amino acid sequence: CASSLPSEADHNEQFF. The entire variable domain, with the rest obtained from reference TRBV5-1 and TRBJ2-1, is as follows: KAGVTQTPRYLIKTRGQQVTLSCSPISGHRSVSWYQQTPGQGLQFLFEYFSETQRNKGNFPGRFSGRQFSNSRSEMNVSTLELGDSALYLCASSLPSEADHNEQFFGPGTRLTVL.

J is TRBJ1-3 and V is TRBV19; D is perhaps TRBD1 (5 bases). Trimming cost V 5 bases and J 0 bases, with 11 bases left between them. This CDR3 has 15 amino acids. Germline V gives CDR1 LNHDA, CDR2 SQIVND (reference sequence). CDR3 bases: TGTGCCAGTAGTGCCTCGGGGGACTCTGGAAACACCATATATTTT. It yields the protein CASSASGDSGNTIYF.

The chain couples TRBV19 to TRBJ2-6, with a weak D call TRBD1 (6 bases). The germline gives CDR1 LNHDA, CDR2 SQIVND (reference sequence). The V end lost 7 bases, the J end lost 3 bases, and 19 bases lay between the germline ends. The CDR3 loop spans 17 amino acids. CDR3: CASTRRGQRGGANVLTF. The CDR3, as DNA: TGTGCCAGTACCAGACGTGGACAGAGAGGTGGGGCCAACGTCCTGACTTTC.

The gene calls are TRBV11-2 and TRBJ2-2, with TRBD1 matching 7 bases. V trimming: 6 bases; J trimming: 5 bases; junction bases outside the gene matches: 12. The CDR3 is made up of 16 amino acids. Looked up from germline, CDR1 is SGHAT and CDR2 is FQNNGV. Here the CDR3 DNA reads TGTGCCAGCAGTCCCACGAAAGGGGGCCGAACCGGGGAGCTGTTTTTT. It is translated as CASSPTKGGRTGELFF. The full variable domain, completed using reference TRBV11-2 and TRBJ2-2, is EAGVAQSPRYKIIEKRQSVAFWCNPISGHATLYWYQQILGQGPKLLIQFQNNGVVDDSQLPKDRFSAERLKGVDSTLKIQPAKLEDSAVYLCASSPTKGGRTGELFFGEGSRLTVL.

The chain links TRBV7-9 to TRBJ1-2; TRBD1 matches 7 bases. CDR1 and CDR2 (germline): SEHNR, FQNEAQ (reference sequence). This CDR3 comprises 15 residues. V lost 0 bases, J lost 7 bases, and 8 bases stayed unmatched. The CDR3 here is CASSLAADRDSGYTF. The CDR3 bases are TGTGCCAGCAGCTTAGCGGCCGACCGGGACAGTGGCTACACCTTC.

The V and J genes are TRBV18 and TRBJ2-1; the match to TRBD1 covers 7 bases. The CDR3 consists of 13 residues. Per germline, CDR1 KGHSH and CDR2 LQKENI. Trimming removed 3 bases from V and 5 bases from J; junction bases left unmatched: 1. CDR3 coding DNA: TGTGCCAGCTCACCGGGACAGAACAATGAGCAGTTCTTC. This gives the protein CASSPGQNNEQFF.

The chain couples TRBV15 to TRBJ2-7; TRBD1 matches 10 bases. Germline CDR1 LNHNV, CDR2 YYDKDF (reference sequence). V gave up 8 bases and J gave up 3 bases; unmatched junction bases: 1. The CDR3 consists of 12 residues. CDR3 DNA: TGTGCCACCCGGGACAGGGGCTACGAGCAGTACTTC. This sequence encodes CATRDRGYEQYF.

V and J are TRBV27 and TRBJ2-1; 7 nucleotides align to TRBD2. Losses at the gene ends were 6 bases for V and 0 bases for J; bases not matched to a gene: 11. This CDR3 is 17 amino acids long. CDR1 MNHEY and CDR2 SMNVEV come from the germline V gene (reference sequence). CDR3 sequence: CASSGGSGDSSYNEQFF. CDR3 sequence (DNA): TGTGCCAGCAGCGGGGGGAGCGGGGATAGCTCCTACAATGAGCAGTTCTTC.

The chain is built from TRBV28 and TRBJ1-5; no clear D. Looked up from germline, CDR1 is MDHEN and CDR2 is SYDVKM. The germline V and J ends were trimmed by 0 bases and 4 bases, with 4 bases remaining between them. The CDR3 is made up of 13 amino acids. The chain's CDR3 is CASSLWKNQPQHF. The CDR3 region has the DNA TGTGCCAGCAGTTTATGGAAAAATCAGCCCCAGCATTTT.

The CDR3 loop is CASSTRDSPNEKLFF. The DNA of the CDR3 is TGTGCCAGCAGCACACGGGACAGTCCTAATGAAAAACTGTTTTTT. The rearrangement links TRBV9 to TRBJ1-4; 7 bases fit TRBD1. The length of the CDR3 is 15 residues. Germline V gives CDR1 SGDLS, CDR2 YYNGEE. The trim removed 4 bases at V and 3 bases at J, leaving 6 bases unmatched.

The chain has TRBV4-2 and TRBJ1-2; no definite D call. Trimming left V 0 bases short and J 0 bases short, with 5 bases between. In germline, CDR1 is LGHNA, CDR2 YNFKEQ. This CDR3 has 14 amino acids. The CDR3 region has the DNA TGTGCCAGCAGCCAAGATAGGACTAACTATGGCTACACCTTC. Translating gives CASSQDRTNYGYTF.

This chain connects TRBV2 to TRBJ1-2; D may be TRBD1 (5 bases). The CDR3 length is 13 residues. Per germline, CDR1 SNHLY and CDR2 FYNNEI. V lost 6 bases and J 5 bases, leaving 13 bases between the germline ends. The CDR3 region is CASSPEQAYGYTF. The CDR3 nucleotides are TGTGCCAGCAGCCCCGAACAGGCTTATGGCTACACCTTC.

The rearrangement joins TRBV5-8 to TRBJ2-7; TRBD1 aligns across 11 bases. CDR1 is SGHTS and CDR2 is YDEGEE in the germline V gene. Trimming cost V 0 bases and J 3 bases; bases outside gene matches: 5. The CDR3 is made up of 16 amino acids. The CDR3 bases are TGTGCCAGCAGCTTGGCCCCCGGGACAGGGGGCTACGAGCAGTACTTC. Translated: CASSLAPGTGGYEQYF. The variable domain in full, with the rest retrieved from reference TRBV5-8 and TRBJ2-7, is EAGVTQSPTHLIKTRGQQATLRCSPISGHTSVYWYQQALGLGLQFLLWYDEGEERNRGNFPPRFSGRQFPNYSSELNVNALELEDSALYLCASSLAPGTGGYEQYFGPGTRLTVT.

V and J are TRBV7-8 and TRBJ2-4; D may be TRBD2 (5 bases). CDR1 is SGHVS and CDR2 is FQNEAQ in the germline V gene. This CDR3 spans 15 amino acids. The ends were cut back, 6 bases at V and 6 bases at J, with 18 bases in the middle. The CDR3 reads CASRNLEGVGNIQYF. CDR3 coding DNA: TGTGCCAGCAGAAATTTAGAGGGTGTGGGAAACATTCAGTACTTC.

This clone was found once. The V call is TRBV28, the J call TRBJ2-2; 10 bases match TRBD1. Unmatched junction bases numbered 8, after V lost 7 bases and J lost 6 bases. CDR3 size: 15 residues. Germline CDR1 and CDR2: MDHEN and SYDVKM. The CDR3 coding sequence is TGTGCCAGCACCGTGACAGGGGGCGCGGCCGGGGAGCTGTTTTTT. Translated, it gives CASTVTGGAAGELFF.

The rearrangement uses TRBV27 and TRBJ1-1; perhaps TRBD1 as D (5 bases). CDR1 is MNHEY, CDR2 SMNVEV, per germline (reference sequence). CDR3 length: 14 residues. The V end lost 6 bases, the J end lost 6 bases, and 17 bases lay between the germline ends. CDR3 amino acids: CASSFFRGAAEAFF. Written as DNA, the CDR3 is TGTGCCAGCAGCTTCTTCAGAGGGGCGGCTGAAGCTTTCTTT.